Listed below are T cell receptor beta chains from one sample, sequenced in a study of blood T cell repertoires in COVID-19. Profiled with immunoSEQ multiplex PCR; TCRdb holds only in-frame clones, not every one. The table includes roughly 120,000 clones, approximately 88% detected once. Sample: peripheral blood. The receptors shown here come from a woman in her 70s with acute or convalescent COVID-19. Each CDR3 is given with its conserved first and last residue. Each record gives: CDR3 protein, CDR3 DNA, V gene, clone size, D gene, J gene. The D gene is left open where the match is weak. Size is stated for part of the rows, as once, few or many counts, or as a class when the clone is expanded.

CASSMEGTGEHGYTF | TGTGCCAGTAGTATGGAGGGGACAGGGGAGCATGGCTACACCTTC | TRBV19 | . | TRBD1 | TRBJ1-2
CASSPQGAGYEQYF | TGTGCCAGCAGTCCACAGGGGGCGGGGTACGAGCAGTACTTC | TRBV6-6 | . | TRBD1 | TRBJ2-7
CASSQEAGRADTQYF | TGTGCCAGCAGCCAAGAGGCGGGGCGGGCAGATACGCAGTATTTT | TRBV14 | . | . | TRBJ2-3
CAISEGQVGNTIYF | TGTGCCATCAGTGAGGGACAAGTTGGAAACACCATATATTTT | TRBV10-3 | . | . | TRBJ1-3
CASSYSGGDNEKLFF | TGTGCCAGCAGTTACTCAGGGGGCGATAATGAAAAACTGTTTTTT | TRBV6-5 | . | TRBD1 | TRBJ1-4
CASSLRDSDNEQFF | TGTGCCAGCAGCTTACGGGACTCCGACAATGAGCAGTTCTTC | TRBV7-8 | . | . | TRBJ2-1
CASSLRRFGATDTQYF | TGTGCCAGCAGCTTACGGAGATTTGGAGCCACAGATACGCAGTATTTT | TRBV7-3 | . | . | TRBJ2-3
CASSQEALAGVISETQYF | TGTGCCAGCAGCCAAGAGGCACTAGCGGGAGTGATCAGCGAGACCCAGTACTTC | TRBV3-1/TRBV3-2 | once | TRBD2 | TRBJ2-5
CASSRLAGSSYNEQFF | TGTGCCAGCAGTCGACTAGCGGGGAGCTCCTACAATGAGCAGTTCTTC | TRBV6-4 | once | TRBD2 | TRBJ2-1
CASSQYRGTGNTIYF | TGTGCCAGCAGTCAGTACAGGGGTACGGGAAACACCATATATTTT | TRBV2 | . | TRBD1 | TRBJ1-3
CASSIYGQSNTEAFF | TGTGCCAGTAGTATTTATGGACAGAGCAACACTGAAGCTTTCTTT | TRBV19 | . | . | TRBJ1-1
CASSLKLGLENYGYTF | TGTGCCAGCAGCTTAAAATTGGGGCTGGAGAACTATGGCTACACCTTC | TRBV7-3 | . | . | TRBJ1-2
CASSPAGVVTEAFF | TGTGCCAGCAGCCCGGCAGGGGTGGTCACTGAAGCTTTCTTT | TRBV9 | . | . | TRBJ1-1
CASRGTGAYEQYF | TGTGCCAGCAGAGGGACAGGCGCCTACGAGCAGTACTTC | TRBV7-9 | . | TRBD1 | TRBJ2-7
CASSSPGFAEQYF | TGCGCCAGCAGCAGCCCCGGGTTCGCCGAGCAGTACTTC | TRBV5-1 | . | . | TRBJ2-7
CASSSNRAQETQYF | TGTGCCAGTAGTAGCAACAGGGCTCAAGAGACCCAGTACTTC | TRBV19 | . | . | TRBJ2-5
CASTPAGGGRDTQYF | TGTGCCAGCACCCCAGCGGGGGGAGGCCGGGATACGCAGTATTTT | TRBV9 | . | TRBD2 | TRBJ2-3
CASSLAGSGPNNEQFF | TGTGCCAGCAGCTTAGCGGGGAGCGGACCGAATAATGAGCAGTTCTTC | TRBV7-8 | . | . | TRBJ2-1
CASSPGETGELFF | TGTGCCAGCTCACCGGGAGAAACCGGGGAGCTGTTTTTT | TRBV18 | . | . | TRBJ2-2
CASSLWGGTGELFF | TGTGCCAGCAGTTTATGGGGGGGCACCGGGGAGCTGTTTTTT | TRBV28 | . | . | TRBJ2-2
CASSLLGLAGSYNEQFF | TGTGCCAGCAGCTTGTTAGGACTAGCGGGATCCTACAATGAGCAGTTCTTC | TRBV7-8 | once | TRBD2 | TRBJ2-1
CASSPLGGAIGNTIYF | TGTGCCAGCAGCCCCCTTGGGGGGGCCATAGGCAACACCATATATTTT | TRBV7-9 | . | . | TRBJ1-3
CASRLGLAENEQFF | TGTGCCAGCAGACTTGGACTAGCGGAAAATGAGCAGTTCTTC | TRBV28 | . | TRBD2 | TRBJ2-1
CASSDQGAGANVLTF | TGTGCCAGCAGTGACCAGGGGGCTGGGGCCAACGTCCTGACTTTC | TRBV2 | . | TRBD1 | TRBJ2-6
CASFTLTGVEQYF | TGTGCCAGCTTTACCCTTACAGGGGTCGAGCAGTACTTC | TRBV28 | . | TRBD1 | TRBJ2-7
CASSVVGREGGYTF | TGTGCCAGCAGCGTAGTCGGCAGGGAGGGCGGCTACACCTTC | TRBV9 | . | . | TRBJ1-2
CASRRQEGQPQHF | TGTGCCAGCAGGCGTCAAGAGGGTCAGCCCCAGCATTTT | TRBV12-3/TRBV12-4 | . | . | TRBJ1-5
CASSFSGGNGYTF | TGTGCCAGCAGCTTTTCAGGGGGGAATGGCTACACCTTC | TRBV7-9 | few | TRBD1 | TRBJ1-2
CASSRTGTSTDTQYF | TGCGCCAGCAGCCGGACAGGGACTAGCACAGATACGCAGTATTTT | TRBV5-1 | . | TRBD1 | TRBJ2-3
CASSEAGSYNEQFF | TGCGCCAGCAGTGAGGCGGGAAGCTACAATGAGCAGTTCTTC | TRBV5-1 | . | . | TRBJ2-1
CASSLSRAQETQYF | TGTGCCAGCAGTTTGTCCAGGGCCCAAGAGACCCAGTACTTC | TRBV28 | once | . | TRBJ2-5
CASTPYSGEQYF | TGTGCCAGCACACCGTACTCCGGCGAGCAGTACTTC | TRBV6-5 | . | . | TRBJ2-7
CASSVEGQGFNEQYF | TGTGCCAGCAGCGTAGAAGGACAGGGATTCAACGAGCAGTACTTC | TRBV9 | few | TRBD1 | TRBJ2-7
CATGHPNTGELFF | TGTGCCACCGGACATCCGAACACCGGGGAGCTGTTTTTT | TRBV10-3 | . | . | TRBJ2-2
CASSPKAGDTEAFF | TGTGCCAGCTCACCGAAAGCAGGGGACACTGAAGCTTTCTTT | TRBV18 | . | . | TRBJ1-1
CASSYLAGPYNEQFF | TGTGCCAGCAGCTATCTAGCGGGGCCCTACAATGAGCAGTTCTTC | TRBV5-5 | . | TRBD2 | TRBJ2-1
CASGASGATDTQYF | TGTGCCAGCGGGGCTAGCGGGGCAACAGATACGCAGTATTTT | TRBV11-3 | . | TRBD2 | TRBJ2-3
CASSLTNRGFYEQYF | TGTGCCAGCAGCTTGACAAACAGGGGCTTCTACGAGCAGTACTTC | TRBV7-2 | . | TRBD1 | TRBJ2-7
CASSLNRGDVNEQFF | TGCGCCAGCAGCTTGAACAGGGGGGACGTCAATGAGCAGTTCTTC | TRBV5-1 | . | TRBD1 | TRBJ2-1
CASSIETSGYNEQFF | TGTGCCAGCAGCATCGAGACTAGCGGGTACAATGAGCAGTTCTTC | TRBV6-5 | . | TRBD2 | TRBJ2-1
CSASWRDGGTDTQYF | TGCAGTGCTAGTTGGAGGGATGGAGGCACAGATACGCAGTATTTT | TRBV20-1 | . | . | TRBJ2-3
CASSLQGQSNQPQHF | TGTGCCAGTAGTTTACAGGGACAGAGCAATCAGCCCCAGCATTTT | TRBV19 | . | TRBD1 | TRBJ1-5
CASSPDNSNQPQHF | TGTGCCAGCAGCCCTGACAATAGCAATCAGCCCCAGCATTTT | TRBV3-1/TRBV3-2 | . | . | TRBJ1-5
CASTRRGTSGSTNRNEQFF | TGTGCCAGTACCCGACGGGGGACTAGCGGGAGTACCAACCGGAATGAGCAGTTCTTC | TRBV19 | . | TRBD2 | TRBJ2-1
CASIRDGGSYEQYF | TGTGCCAGCATCCGGGACGGGGGTTCCTACGAGCAGTACTTC | TRBV7-9 | . | . | TRBJ2-7
CASRPTGTGNTIYF | TGTGCCAGCAGACCAACAGGGACGGGAAACACCATATATTTT | TRBV27 | . | . | TRBJ1-3
CASSEDSGGPDTQYF | TGTGCCAGCAGTGAAGATAGCGGGGGACCAGATACGCAGTATTTT | TRBV6-1 | few | TRBD2 | TRBJ2-3
CASSLARAFTDTQYF | TGCGCCAGCAGCTTAGCCAGGGCCTTCACAGATACGCAGTATTTT | TRBV5-1 | . | . | TRBJ2-3
CSASSGRASDTQYF | TGCAGTGCTAGTAGCGGGAGGGCCAGTGATACGCAGTATTTT | TRBV20-1 | . | TRBD2 | TRBJ2-3
CASSVGDSSYNEQFF | TGTGCCAGCAGCGTAGGGGACAGCTCCTACAATGAGCAGTTCTTC | TRBV9 | . | TRBD1 | TRBJ2-1
CASSFRDRNTEAFF | TGCGCCAGCAGCTTCCGGGACAGGAACACTGAAGCTTTCTTT | TRBV5-1 | . | TRBD1 | TRBJ1-1
CASSFEGPQGAPGELFF | TGCGCCAGCAGCTTTGAGGGGCCCCAGGGGGCTCCCGGGGAGCTGTTTTTT | TRBV5-1 | . | TRBD1 | TRBJ2-2
CAAGESGANVLTF | TGCGCGGCGGGCGAGTCTGGGGCCAACGTCCTGACTTTC | TRBV7-6 | . | . | TRBJ2-6
CASSLDSAGNAGELFF | TGTGCCAGCAGCTTAGACTCCGCGGGTAACGCCGGGGAGCTGTTTTTT | TRBV11-3 | few | . | TRBJ2-2
CASSGGPNRGQGTEAFF | TGTGCCAGCAGTGGGGGACCGAACAGGGGGCAGGGCACTGAAGCTTTCTTT | TRBV6-1 | . | TRBD1 | TRBJ1-1